These 24 T cell receptor beta chains originate from one sample sequenced in a study of beta chain features in type 1 diabetes. Regarding the study as a whole: The study found moderately but significantly shorter TCRB CDR3s in all four CD4+ subsets of Type 1 diabetes patients.

The isolated RNA, all of it, was reverse transcribed, so expressed TCRB transcripts were what got sequenced. TCRdb's table, derived via immunoSEQ multiplex PCR, lists solely in-frame clones and lacks some. Of around 170,000 clones listed, approximately 9.1% are singletons. No cognate antigen is known for these TCRs. The sequencing sample was made of central memory CD4+ T cells from blood. The receptor source for this set is a young woman with type 1 diabetes.

In its sample, this clone was seen a few times. The chain employs TRBV7-9 and TRBJ1-1; D is unresolved. V was cut by 4 bases and J by 3 bases, with 6 bases left in between. The CDR3 contains 12 residues. From germline, CDR1 is SEHNR and CDR2 FQNEAQ (reference sequence). The CDR3 loop is CASSYLDTEAFF. The DNA for the CDR3 is TGTGCCAGCAGCTACTTAGACACTGAAGCTTTCTTT.

The V and J genes are TRBV11-2 and TRBJ2-1; 11 nucleotides line up with TRBD2. The germline V gene has CDR1 SGHAT and CDR2 FQNNGV. The CDR3 runs 16 residues. V was pared by 4 bases and J by 3 bases, with 5 bases of the junction left unmatched. The CDR3 bases are TGTGCCAGCAGCTCCCTAGCGGGAGGAATCTACAATGAGCAGTTCTTC. Translating it yields CASSSLAGGIYNEQFF.

Note on this clone: One end of the junction varies from germline; a read error may be responsible. This chain uses TRBV7-9 with TRBJ2-1; 9 bases fit TRBD2. The CDR3 is 14 amino acids. Germline assignment: CDR1 SEHNR and CDR2 FQNEAQ (reference sequence). CDR3: CASSATSGLNGQFF. The CDR3 DNA reads as TGTGCCAGCAGCGCAACTAGCGGGCTCAATGGGCAGTTCTTC.

A note on this clone: An end of the junction does not agree with germline; a read error may underlie this. V is TRBV2 and J is TRBJ2-3; 11 nucleotides match TRBD2. Germline CDR1 is SNHLY and CDR2 is FYNNEI. The CDR3 loop spans 16 amino acids. CDR3 coding DNA: TGTGCCAGCCGTGACGGGACTAGCGGATTCACAGATACGCAGTATTTT. It is translated as CASRDGTSGFTDTQYF.

This sequence joins TRBV7-9 and TRBJ1-1; D remains ambiguous. The CDR3 is made up of 11 amino acids. The germline V gene encodes CDR1 SEHNR and CDR2 FQNEAQ (reference sequence). V lost 3 bases to trimming and J lost 7 bases, with 6 bases between them. CDR3 protein: CASSFFNEAFF. CDR3 coding DNA: TGTGCCAGCAGCTTTTTTAATGAAGCTTTCTTT.

This clone occurred a few times. This rearrangement joins TRBV29-1 to TRBJ1-1; TRBD1 matches at 8 bases. V trimming: 7 bases; J trimming: 3 bases; junction bases outside the gene matches: 4. CDR3 size: 12 residues. The germline V gene has CDR1 SQVTM and CDR2 ANQGSEA. The CDR3 DNA reads as TGCAGCGCTATGGACAGGGACACTGAAGCTTTCTTT. It yields the protein CSAMDRDTEAFF.

The chain recombines TRBV6-4 with TRBJ2-3; 7 bases fit TRBD2. The CDR3 loop spans 13 amino acids. The V gene's germline CDR1 is MRHNA and CDR2 SNTAGT. J lost 4 bases, V lost 4 bases, and 2 bases had no gene match. The CDR3 DNA reads TGTGCCAGCAGTGCAACTAGCGCAGATACGCAGTATTTT. This sequence encodes CASSATSADTQYF.

This clone was counted between two and nine times. This chain joins TRBV25-1 and TRBJ1-1; no clear D. The CDR3 extends over 15 amino acids. V gave up 2 bases and J gave up 5 bases, with 15 bases separating them. Germline V gives CDR1 MGHDK, CDR2 SYGVNS. The CDR3 loop is CASSEPGTGRTEAFF. The CDR3 DNA follows: TGTGCCAGCAGTGAACCGGGAACCGGGAGGACTGAAGCTTTCTTT.

This clone has only a few counts. V is TRBV5-1 and J is TRBJ2-1; 10 bases are a match to TRBD1. The CDR3 totals 15 residues. The V and J ends lost 3 bases and 2 bases, in that order; junction bases with no gene match: 2. Germline V gene lookup returns CDR1 SGHRS and CDR2 YFSETQ. CDR3 DNA: TGCGCCAGCAGCTCCGGACAGGGGGCCTACAATGAGCAGTTCTTC. Its protein product is CASSSGQGAYNEQFF.

This clone was picked up a small number of times. V is TRBV10-3 and J is TRBJ1-1; tentatively, D is TRBD1 (6 bases). The CDR3 spans 13 residues. CDR1 and CDR2 from the germline V gene are ENHRY and SYGVKD. CDR3 sequence: CAGRGIGNTEAFF. The CDR3, as DNA: TGTGCAGGAAGGGGGATTGGGAACACTGAAGCTTTCTTT.

The rearrangement uses TRBV6-5 and TRBJ2-7; 7 bases fit TRBD1. J lost 3 bases, V lost 5 bases, and 10 bases had no gene match. The CDR3 covers 15 residues. Germline V gene data show CDR1 as MNHEY and CDR2 as SVGAGI. CDR3 nucleotides: TGTGCCAGCAGTCTCACAGGGGCCCGGGGCTACGAGCAGTACTTC. Translated: CASSLTGARGYEQYF.

V is TRBV5-6 and J is TRBJ1-4, with TRBD1 as a possible D gene (5 bases). The CDR3 has 14 amino acids. The germline V gene encodes CDR1 SGHDT and CDR2 YYEEEE. V lost 0 bases to trimming and J lost 8 bases, with 11 bases between them. This chain's CDR3 is CASSLAGHGEKLFF. As DNA, the CDR3 is TGTGCCAGCAGCTTGGCAGGGCACGGGGAAAAACTGTTTTTT.

This chain joins TRBV18 and TRBJ1-4, with D possibly being TRBD1 (6 bases). V was trimmed by 4 bases and J by 1 base, leaving 10 bases between them. Germline CDR1 is KGHSH and CDR2 is LQKENI. This CDR3 contains 15 residues. CDR3: CASSLTGKTNEKLFF. In DNA form, the CDR3 reads TGTGCCAGCTCACTAACAGGGAAAACTAATGAAAAACTGTTTTTT.

This clone was seen more than once but under ten times. This chain connects TRBV6-1 to TRBJ2-3, with 11 bases fitting TRBD2. The CDR3 is 15 residues long. Germline CDR1 MNHNS, CDR2 SASEGT. Germline trimming cut 6 bases from V and 4 bases from J; bases unmatched to any gene: 6. CDR3 loop: CASRRLAGNPDTQYF. The CDR3 nucleotides are TGTGCCAGCAGGAGACTAGCGGGAAACCCAGATACGCAGTATTTT.

The chain combines TRBV11-3 with TRBJ2-5; 11 bases are shared with TRBD2. CDR1 and CDR2 (germline): SGHNT, YENEEA. With 4 bases clipped from V and 5 bases from J, the junction kept 9 bases outside the gene matches. This CDR3 has 16 amino acids. Written as DNA, the CDR3 is TGTGCCAGCAGCTCAACCCCACTAGCGGGGGCGGAGACCCAGTACTTC. Its protein is CASSSTPLAGAETQYF.

This clone was seen a handful of times. The rearrangement uses TRBV18 and TRBJ2-7; a possible D gene is TRBD1 (6 bases). V was cut by 3 bases and J by 3 bases, with 15 bases left in between. Germline V gene lookup returns CDR1 KGHSH and CDR2 LQKENI. The CDR3 is made up of 15 amino acids. The CDR3 sequence is CASSPQTGASYEQYF. The DNA of the CDR3 is TGTGCCAGCTCACCCCAGACAGGAGCCAGCTACGAGCAGTACTTC.

V gene TRBV9 combines with J gene TRBJ2-2; TRBD1 agrees at 9 bases. The CDR3 extends over 14 amino acids. Germline loops: CDR1 SGDLS, CDR2 YYNGEE. Losses at the gene ends were 7 bases for V and 5 bases for J; bases not matched to a gene: 6. CDR3 in DNA: TGTGCCAGCGGGGGACAGGGTGATACCGGGGAGCTGTTTTTT. This translates into CASGGQGDTGELFF.

Only a few counts were recorded for this clone. The chain is built from TRBV28 and TRBJ2-1; the match to TRBD2 covers 8 bases. This CDR3 has 14 amino acids. Germline values: CDR1 MDHEN, CDR2 SYDVKM. V lost 4 bases and J lost 7; bases outside the gene matches: 6. The CDR3 region is CASSSIAGRNEQFF. The CDR3 DNA reads TGTGCCAGCAGTTCCATAGCGGGGCGGAATGAGCAGTTCTTC.

This chain connects TRBV10-3 to TRBJ2-2; D is undetermined. The V and J ends lost 4 bases and 4 bases respectively, with 16 bases between them. Germline V gives CDR1 ENHRY, CDR2 SYGVKD. CDR3 length: 16 residues. The CDR3 protein is CAISGGDAYSTGELFF. The CDR3 nucleotides read TGTGCCATCAGTGGAGGAGACGCTTACTCCACCGGGGAGCTGTTTTTT.

This clone was recorded many times. This chain uses TRBV29-1 with TRBJ2-3, with TRBD2 as a possible D gene (6 bases). CDR3 length equals 15 residues. Trimming cost V 2 bases and J 2 bases, with 14 bases left between them. Germline lookup yields CDR1 SQVTM and CDR2 ANQGSEA. The CDR3 spells CSVESATRSTDTQYF. The CDR3 region has the DNA TGCAGCGTTGAATCCGCGACTAGGTCCACAGATACGCAGTATTTT.

This rearrangement joins TRBV7-9 to TRBJ2-1; 10 nucleotides match TRBD2. V was pared by 5 bases and J by 7 bases, with 2 bases of the junction left unmatched. The CDR3 is 13 amino acids. Germline V gives CDR1 SEHNR, CDR2 FQNEAQ (reference sequence). CDR3 region: CASSPSGRNEQFF. In nucleotides, the CDR3 is TGTGCCAGCAGCCCTAGCGGGAGAAATGAGCAGTTCTTC.

In its sample, this clone was seen a few times. The chain is built from TRBV4-1 and TRBJ1-5; no clear D gene. Germline assignment: CDR1 MGHRA and CDR2 YSYEKL. The CDR3 is 14 amino acids. Trimming left V 4 bases short and J 11 bases short, with 18 bases between. CDR3 protein: CASSLEVRAGAQHF. The CDR3 DNA reads TGCGCCAGCAGCCTAGAGGTCCGGGCCGGGGCCCAGCATTTT.

This clone was observed a few times. The chain couples TRBV28 to TRBJ1-1; D gene uncertain. Trimming took off 0 bases at V and 0 bases at J, with 8 bases between the two ends. From germline, CDR1 is MDHEN and CDR2 SYDVKM. The CDR3 covers 15 residues. CDR3: CASSLWARLNTEAFF. The CDR3 DNA reads as TGTGCCAGCAGTTTATGGGCCAGATTGAACACTGAAGCTTTCTTT.

V usage is TRBV28 and J usage is TRBJ2-7, with D maybe TRBD2 (6 bases). The length of the CDR3 is 15 residues. The V end lost 5 bases, the J end lost 3 bases, and 17 bases lay between the germline ends. Germline CDR1 and CDR2: MDHEN and SYDVKM. The CDR3 protein is CASSTYSSGYYEQYF. CDR3 DNA sequence: TGTGCCAGCAGTACGTACAGCAGCGGGTACTACGAGCAGTACTTC.